The present TCR beta chain was sequenced within a study of blood T cells in healthy people across ages (dated by TCRdb to the mid-2010s). With respect to the entire study: Template switching captured roughly one uniquely barcoded TCR beta cDNA molecule per two T cells in model experiments. Age-related changes in TCR beta repertoire diversity were measured in the study by deep sequencing normalized with unique cDNA molecular identifiers. The donors were divided into four age groups: young (average 16 years), middle-aged (approximately 39), aged (around 59) and long-lived (roughly 86). The study analyzed two additional independent replicas of 1 million unique cDNA reads from the same blood draw for two donors, one aged 18 to 30 and one aged 80 or older. To avoid experimental bias, donors of different ages were distributed randomly across sequencing lanes. Overall study results and their limits: Observed TCR beta diversity per million T cells fell roughly linearly with age, and a significant reduction was already apparent by age around 40. Because profiling used bulk unsorted PBMCs, naive and antigen-experienced compartments could not be compared conclusively. Because the CMV infection status of the donors was unknown, age-related changes in expanded clonotypes may potentially have been confounded. Compared with the aged group, the long-lived group had more naive CD4+ T cells, fewer expanded clones and increased TCR diversity, a pattern suggesting age selection. A strong correlation was found between observed TCR beta diversity and the percentage of naive T cells measured by flow cytometry. Estimates of total diversity based on one million sequenced T cells were considered lower bounds and underestimates.

Preparation of the library involved 5' RACE. The second PCR ran for roughly 7 to 12 cycles and used a J-beta primer mix along with a sample-barcoded 5' primer. A unique molecular identifier was introduced onto each TCR beta cDNA molecule by a template-switch 5' adaptor carrying 12 random nucleotides. Each sample yielded at least 2.5 million CDR3-containing paired-end reads. First-strand cDNA synthesis was performed from all RNA using the Mint cDNA synthesis kit, with priming by a TRBC-specific oligonucleotide. Following uracil-DNA glycosylase treatment, a first 18-cycle PCR with universal primers M1SS and BC2_uni_R was performed on all cDNA. The original methods were these. Each sample was normalized by randomly selecting 1 million high-quality reads, each carrying a distinct molecular identifier. Reads sharing molecular identifiers were discarded rather than binned into consensus sequences. MiTCR, set to a Q25 quality threshold and the strictest error-elimination algorithm, was used for CDR3 identification, clonotype clustering and error correction. A nonparametric unseen species model using Euler transformation provided a lower-bound estimate of total TCR beta diversity. In-frame beta chains were kept once TCRdb had trimmed the public reads at Q25 with fastp and called clones with MiXCR. Under each unique CDR3 protein, matching rows form one entry showing the most common genes and DNA. TCRdb assigned the V and J calls; the authors' analysis was not used. The sample has approximately 1,700,000 distinct CDR3 sequences on record, about two fifths of them singletons. The top ten clones comprise approximately 22% of the sample.

On this clonotype itself: Which antigen it targets is not known. Base-call qualities are not available, and no considerably larger clone is one nucleotide away.

Counted from cysteine to phenylalanine, this CDR3 has 13 amino acids. The only DNA kept is the CDR3, 39 bases in frame from the first base. The trim is 4 bases for V and 6 bases for J, with a gap of 10 bases between the germline ends. Donors were around 37 systemically healthy Caucasian individuals from Russia aged 6 to 90 years. Around 10 milliliters of peripheral blood were collected from each donor into EDTA-treated Vacutainer tubes. Ficoll-Paque density-gradient centrifugation was used to isolate PBMCs, with at least 6 million per sample. Trizol reagent was used to extract total RNA from the PBMCs, yielding at least 5 micrograms per sample. The percentages of naive CD45RAhigh/CD27high T cells were determined by flow cytometry on a PBMC aliquot from every donor.

The receptor's source is a human donor in good health. Sample: blood. The chain was built from TRBV12-3 or TRBV12-4 and TRBJ2-1, with no confidently assigned D gene. The bases are TGTGCCAGCAGTTCCCAGCTCGGCAATGAGCAGTTCTTC. Its translation is CASSSQLGNEQFF.